The 21 T cell receptor beta chains reported below all come from one sample, sequenced in a study of control samples from healthy donors and cancer patients. TCRdb's table, derived via immunoSEQ multiplex PCR, lists solely in-frame clones and lacks some. The sample has roughly 150,000 clones; approximately 93% are singletons. Sequences were obtained from blood. The receptor source for this set is a man aged 18 to 30 in good health.

The rearrangement joins TRBV18 to TRBJ1-4; D is unresolved. V was shortened by 5 bases and J by 3 bases, with 13 bases between the two germline ends. Germline V gives CDR1 KGHSH, CDR2 LQKENI. This CDR3 is 15 amino acids long. The CDR3 nucleotides read TGTGCCAGCTCATCAGACTTGTCCCCTAATGAAAAACTGTTTTTT. Its protein product is CASSSDLSPNEKLFF.

The chain uses TRBV3-1 (or the pseudogene TRBV3-2) and TRBJ2-1, with D unresolved. Germline lookup yields CDR1 LGHDT and CDR2 YNNKEL (reference sequence). V was clipped by 2 bases and J by 10 bases, with 15 bases between them. The CDR3 has 14 residues. In nucleotides, the CDR3 is TGTGCCAGCAGCCAAATAAGGCGACCGAAGGAGCAGTTCTTC. Translating gives CASSQIRRPKEQFF.

The rearrangement links TRBV9 to TRBJ1-4; 7 bases align to TRBD1. CDR1 and CDR2 from the germline V gene are SGDLS and YYNGEE. V lost 7 bases and J lost 13; bases outside the gene matches: 19. This CDR3 is built from 15 residues. Written as DNA, the CDR3 is TGTGCCAGCGGATCCCGGGACAGTCCTTTTTACGGACTGTTTTTT. This gives the protein CASGSRDSPFYGLFF.

J is TRBJ2-3 and V is TRBV9; the match to TRBD1 covers 9 bases. This CDR3 has 18 residues. Germline V lookup: CDR1 SGDLS, CDR2 YYNGEE. J gave up 6 bases and V 4 bases, and 18 bases lay outside the gene matches. The CDR3 sequence is CASSTPTRRGTGSDTQYF. The CDR3 nucleotides are TGTGCCAGCAGCACTCCAACTAGGAGGGGGACAGGGTCGGATACGCAGTATTTT.

This chain links TRBV9 with TRBJ2-3; possibly TRBD2 for D (6 bases). The CDR3 consists of 14 residues. The V end lost 3 bases, the J end lost 0 bases, and 8 bases lay between the germline ends. Germline values: CDR1 SGDLS, CDR2 YYNGEE. CDR3 sequence (DNA): TGTGCCAGCAGCGGGAGCGGGAGCACAGATACGCAGTATTTT. The encoded protein is CASSGSGSTDTQYF.

The chain is built from TRBV6-1 and TRBJ1-6; perhaps TRBD1 as D (5 bases). V was trimmed by 3 bases and J by 7 bases, leaving 10 bases between them. The CDR3 totals 14 residues. Per germline, CDR1 MNHNS and CDR2 SASEGT. CDR3 sequence reads: CASSEAGLNSPLHF. The CDR3 DNA reads TGTGCCAGCAGTGAGGCAGGGTTGAATTCACCCCTCCACTTT.

The chain recombines TRBV2 with TRBJ1-6; D gene ambiguous. Germline V gene data show CDR1 as SNHLY and CDR2 as FYNNEI. V was trimmed by 7 bases and J by 5 bases, leaving 12 bases between them. This CDR3 is built from 14 residues. The CDR3 reads CASKYKDDNSPLHF. The CDR3, as DNA: TGTGCCAGCAAGTATAAGGACGATAATTCACCCCTCCACTTT.

The chain has TRBV7-9 and TRBJ2-5; D possibly corresponds to TRBD2 (5 bases). Between the trimmed V and J ends, which lost 5 bases and 5 bases, there was a span of 18 bases. The CDR3 is 15 residues long. CDR1 is SEHNR and CDR2 is FQNEAQ in the germline V gene (reference sequence). CDR3 loop: CASSLKQREQETQYF. CDR3 nucleotides: TGTGCCAGCAGCCTAAAACAGAGGGAGCAGGAGACCCAGTACTTC.

This chain links TRBV28 with TRBJ2-2, with D hard to call. Germline assignment: CDR1 MDHEN and CDR2 SYDVKM. The V end was cut by 10 bases, the J end by 1 base, with 10 bases between. The CDR3 length is 13 residues. CDR3 region: CATHKGNTGELFF. CDR3 nucleotide sequence: TGTGCCACCCACAAGGGGAACACCGGGGAGCTGTTTTTT.

The chain recombines TRBV15 with TRBJ2-1; D unresolved. V was clipped by 5 bases and J by 5 bases, with 19 bases between them. The V gene's germline CDR1 is LNHNV and CDR2 YYDKDF (reference sequence). The CDR3 is 16 residues long. The DNA of the CDR3 is TGTGCCACCAGCCCTACGACCCCGTGGGCCCACAATGAGCAGTTCTTC. Translation: CATSPTTPWAHNEQFF.

V usage is TRBV9 and J usage is TRBJ1-3, with TRBD1 as a possible D gene (5 bases). Germline CDR1 and CDR2: SGDLS and YYNGEE. Trimming left V 0 bases short and J 2 bases short, with 12 bases between. This CDR3 has 16 amino acids. The CDR3 sequence: CASSVELADTGNTIYF. The CDR3 DNA sequence: TGTGCCAGCAGCGTAGAACTTGCGGACACTGGAAACACCATATATTTT. Supplemented by reference TRBV9 and TRBJ1-3, the full variable domain reads DSGVTQTPKHLITATGQRVTLRCSPRSGDLSVYWYQQSLDQGLQFLIQYYNGEERAKGNILERFSAQQFPDLHSELNLSSLELGDSALYFCASSVELADTGNTIYFGEGSWLTVV.

This sequence joins TRBV30 and TRBJ1-1, with D tentatively TRBD1 (6 bases). CDR1 is GTSNPN and CDR2 is SVGIG in the germline V gene (reference sequence). Deletions cut 3 bases from V and 3 bases from J, with 23 bases between. The CDR3 is 17 amino acids. DNA for the CDR3: TGTGCCTGGAGGGACGGTCAACTTCAGGGGCTGTACACTGAAGCTTTCTTT. This sequence encodes CAWRDGQLQGLYTEAFF. The full variable domain, with the rest looked up from reference TRBV30 and TRBJ1-1, is SQTIHQWPATLVQPVGSPLSLECTVEGTSNPNLYWYRQAAGRGLQLLFYSVGIGQISSEVPQNLSASRPQDRQFILSSKKLLLSDSGFYLCAWRDGQLQGLYTEAFFGQGTRLTVV.

The J gene is TRBJ1-4, the V gene TRBV3-1 (or the pseudogene TRBV3-2); TRBD1 aligns across 11 bases. With V trimmed by 1 base and J by 8 bases, 6 bases remained unmatched. From germline, CDR1 is LGHDT and CDR2 YNNKEL (reference sequence). This CDR3 contains 16 residues. The CDR3 DNA is TGTGCCAGCAGCCAAGGGACAGGGGGCGGCAAGGAAAAACTGTTTTTT. This gives the protein CASSQGTGGGKEKLFF.

The chain combines TRBV30 with TRBJ1-6; TRBD1 matches at 7 bases. This CDR3 has 15 residues. V shed 3 bases, J shed 0 bases, and the junction held 2 bases outside the gene matches. CDR1 is GTSNPN and CDR2 is SVGIG in the germline V gene (reference sequence). The CDR3 loop reads CAWRGQSSYNSPLHF. The CDR3 DNA follows: TGTGCCTGGAGGGGACAGAGCTCCTATAATTCACCCCTCCACTTT.

The chain recombines TRBV10-1 with TRBJ1-3, with D perhaps TRBD1 (5 bases). The CDR3 spans 14 residues. Germline-derived CDR1 and CDR2 are WNHNN and SYGVQD (reference sequence). V was clipped by 10 bases and J by 0 bases, with 13 bases between them. In DNA, the CDR3 is TGCGCCACCCCGGGACCCAGCTCTGGAAACACCATATATTTT. Its translation: CATPGPSSGNTIYF.

This rearrangement joins TRBV30 to TRBJ2-7; D remains unclear. Germline V lookup: CDR1 GTSNPN, CDR2 SVGIG (reference sequence). The CDR3 runs 15 residues. Trimming cost V 0 bases and J 3 bases, with 15 bases left between them. CDR3 DNA: TGTGCCTGGAGTGTCGGCCGGGTTAACCGCTACGAGCAGTACTTC. The encoded protein is CAWSVGRVNRYEQYF.

The gene calls are TRBV28 and TRBJ1-1; 11 bases line up with TRBD1. This CDR3 has 17 amino acids. Germline CDR1 MDHEN, CDR2 SYDVKM. V lost 3 bases, J lost 1 base, and 7 bases stayed unmatched. In DNA form, the CDR3 reads TGTGCCAGCAGTTTCCAGCAAGGACAGGGGGCGAACACTGAAGCTTTCTTT. Its translation: CASSFQQGQGANTEAFF.

V and J are TRBV6-5 and TRBJ1-2; 7 bases fit TRBD1. The CDR3 covers 13 residues. Germline V CDR1 and CDR2: MNHEY, SVGAGI. V gave up 6 bases and J gave up 3 bases; unmatched junction bases: 4. Here the CDR3 DNA reads TGTGCCAGCAGGGTGGGACAGTACTATGGCTACACCTTC. Translated: CASRVGQYYGYTF.

On this clone itself: One end of the junction varies from germline; a read error may be responsible. This chain links TRBV7-7 with TRBJ1-1; D unclear. The CDR3 spans 13 residues. Germline V gene data show CDR1 as SSHAT and CDR2 as FNYEAQ (reference sequence). The CDR3 here is CASSLGRGSEAFF. The CDR3 DNA follows: TGTGCTAGCAGCCTCGGGCGCGGGTCGGAAGCTTTCTTT.

The chain joins TRBV11-2 to TRBJ2-7, with 10 bases fitting TRBD2. Germline CDR1 and CDR2: SGHAT and FQNNGV. The CDR3 length is 14 residues. The V gene end was trimmed by 7 bases and the J gene end by 5 bases; junction bases not matched to a gene: 8. CDR3 residues: CASTPAGGANEQYF. The DNA for the CDR3 is TGTGCCAGCACCCCAGCGGGAGGGGCAAACGAGCAGTACTTC.

V and J are TRBV7-8 and TRBJ1-5, with D possibly being TRBD1 (6 bases). V was cut by 5 bases and J by 3 bases, with 14 bases left in between. Germline V gene sequence: CDR1 SGHVS, CDR2 FQNEAQ. This CDR3 comprises 15 residues. CDR3 nucleotides: TGTGCCAGCAGCCGCCTCCCAGGGGCCAATCAGCCCCAGCATTTT. This translates into CASSRLPGANQPQHF.